The 3 T cell receptor beta chains below all came from one sample that was sequenced in a study of T cells in Graves' hyperthyroidism and ophthalmopathy. Researchers amplified the TCR beta CDR3 regions from RNA transcripts. An initial round of RT-PCR targeting the TCR CDR3 relied on the HTBI primer set. TCRdb ran MiXCR on the multiplex PCR reads and lists one entry per CDR3 protein. The sample records 490,000 or so distinct CDR3 sequences, approximately 16% being singletons. Material: blood. All receptors derive from a woman aged 25 to 39 with Graves' ophthalmopathy.

This clonotype was counted ten times or more. The rearrangement joins TRBV28 to TRBJ1-5, with D hard to call. V gave up 2 bases and J gave up 2 bases, with 13 bases separating them. Per germline, CDR1 MDHEN and CDR2 SYDVKM. The CDR3 is 16 residues long. The CDR3 DNA sequence: TGTGCCAGCAGTTTACGTTTAGGGAGGGGCAATCAGCCCCAGCATTTT. It specifies CASSLRLGRGNQPQHF.

The chain employs TRBV28 and TRBJ1-1; D gene uncertain. The CDR3 sequence is 11 residues long. Germline V gene lookup returns CDR1 MDHEN and CDR2 SYDVKM. The ends were cut back, 8 bases at V and 11 bases at J, with 15 bases in the middle. The CDR3 DNA follows: TGTGCCAGCGGATGGCCGGGTGCGGCTTTCTTT. This encodes CASGWPGAAFF.

This clonotype showed up just once. The chain employs TRBV5-1 and TRBJ2-5; TRBD1 matches at 8 bases. The CDR3 is made up of 15 amino acids. Germline assignment: CDR1 SGHRS and CDR2 YFSETQ. Unmatched junction bases numbered 5, after V lost 0 bases and J lost 4 bases. CDR3 in amino acids: CASSLGTGNGETQYF. For the CDR3, the DNA is TGCGCCAGCAGCTTGGGGACAGGGAATGGAGAGACCCAGTACTTC.